This T cell receptor (beta chain) was found in a study of tissue T cells after allogeneic stem cell transplantation. Overall study context: All graft-versus-host disease patients had gastrointestinal involvement and received several lines of directed therapy. Study results and caveats: Blood and spleen captured only part of the tissue TCR repertoire.

Note on this clone: Its specificity is unknown.

Germline loops: CDR1 MNHEY, CDR2 SMNVEV (reference sequence). V lost 7 bases to trimming and J lost 0 bases, with 10 bases between them. The CDR3 covers 14 residues. Repertoires were generated with immunoSEQ multiplex PCR, while TCRdb's copy carries only in-frame clones and drops some. The data show about 26,000 clones, with roughly 89% seen just once and about 2% held by the top ten. The source of this sequence is a male donor aged 60 or older who later had graft-versus-host disease after an allogeneic stem cell transplant. The specimen comprised blood, sampled before transplantation. The chain links TRBV27 to TRBJ1-5; D unresolved. The CDR3 spells CASKMGNSNQPQHF. The CDR3 DNA sequence: TGTGCCAGCAAAATGGGGAATAGCAATCAGCCCCAGCATTTT.